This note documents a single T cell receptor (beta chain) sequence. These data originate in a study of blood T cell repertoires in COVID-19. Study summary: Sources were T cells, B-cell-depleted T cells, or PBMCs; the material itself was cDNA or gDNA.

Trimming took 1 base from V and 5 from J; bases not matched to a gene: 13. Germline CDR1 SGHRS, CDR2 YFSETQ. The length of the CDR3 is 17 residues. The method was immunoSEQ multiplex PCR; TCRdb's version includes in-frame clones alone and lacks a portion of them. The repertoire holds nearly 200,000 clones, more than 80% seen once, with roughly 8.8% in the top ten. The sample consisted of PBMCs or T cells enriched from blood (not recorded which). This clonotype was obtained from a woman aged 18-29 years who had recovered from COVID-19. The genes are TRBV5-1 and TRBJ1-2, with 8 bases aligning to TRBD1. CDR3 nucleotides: TGCGCCAGCAGCTTGAGCACAGGGGGGATCCATTTTTATGGCTACACCTTC. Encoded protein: CASSLSTGGIHFYGYTF.